There are many counts of the clone carrying this T cell receptor (beta chain). Antigen: not known. The length of the CDR3 is 15 residues. V shed 3 bases and J 4 bases; nucleotides not matched to a gene: 2. Germline V lookup: CDR1 MGHRA, CDR2 YSYEKL. One entry per CDR3 protein, called by TCRdb with MiXCR from the RT-PCR reads. In the table there are approximately 530,000 distinct CDR3 sequences, more than 7% of which are singletons. This sample is part of a study of response to subunit inactivated influenza vaccine. General study results and limits: New T cells are recruited in small numbers by each seasonal influenza vaccination, according to the authors' suggestion.

This sequence was found in a man in his fifties or sixties who received an inactivated influenza vaccine. This rearrangement joins TRBV4-1 to TRBJ2-1; 11 bases fit TRBD2. Sequenced here: PBMCs from blood, sampled around 25 months after vaccination. The CDR3 reads CASSQGLADYNEQFF. The CDR3 nucleotides read TGCGCCAGCAGCCAGGGACTAGCGGATTACAATGAGCAGTTCTTC.